The present T cell receptor beta chain was sequenced within a study of identical twins. CDR1 is SEHNR, CDR2 FQNEAQ, per germline (reference sequence). The ends lost 3 bases at V and 5 bases at J; junction bases unmatched: 13. The CDR3 has 17 residues. TCRdb redid the calling of the 5' RACE reads with MiXCR, one entry per CDR3 protein. The sample includes a few hundred thousand distinct CDR3 sequences, approximately 9.1% seen only once; the top ten take roughly 9%. Points on this clonotype: Its antigen is unknown.

Study-wide results and caveats: The more abundant beta clonotypes in cord blood had fewer insertions, and memory repertoires did not show this.

The receptor was derived from a woman between 45 and 60 years old in good health. The sequenced material came from naive T cells sorted from blood. The chain has TRBV7-9 and TRBJ2-1, with TRBD1 matching over 7 bases. The DNA of the CDR3 is TGTGCCAGCAGCTTCTTCGGAGCCGGGACAGCCCACAATGAGCAGTTCTTC. Amino acid sequence: CASSFFGAGTAHNEQFF.